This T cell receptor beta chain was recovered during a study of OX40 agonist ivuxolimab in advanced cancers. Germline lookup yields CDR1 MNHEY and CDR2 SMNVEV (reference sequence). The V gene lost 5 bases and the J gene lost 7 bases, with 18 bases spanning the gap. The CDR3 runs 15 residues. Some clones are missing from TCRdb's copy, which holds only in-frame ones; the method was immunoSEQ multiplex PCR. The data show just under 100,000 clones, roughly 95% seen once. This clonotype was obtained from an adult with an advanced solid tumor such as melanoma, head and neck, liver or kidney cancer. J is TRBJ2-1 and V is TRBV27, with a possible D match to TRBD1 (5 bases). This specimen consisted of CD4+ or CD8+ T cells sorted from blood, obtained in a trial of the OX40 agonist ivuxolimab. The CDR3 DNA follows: TGTGCCAGCAGTCTAGGTGGCAGGGTATCGAATGAGCAGTTCTTC. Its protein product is CASSLGGRVSNEQFF.